The next 2 T cell receptor beta chains were all read from a single sample in a study of spatial heterogeneity in lung cancer. General observations from the study: Counts that tracked tumor mutation counts were those of expanded intratumoral alpha and beta TCRs.

Time point here: sample taken at primary tumor resection. These TCRs are of unknown antigen specificity. TCRdb re-derived calls from the 5' RACE reads in MiXCR, one entry per CDR3 protein. The sample has some 14,000 distinct CDR3 sequences, approximately 5.6% seen once. The sample here was lung tumor tissue, taken at surgery. The source of these receptors is a female donor with early-stage non-small cell lung cancer.

This clonotype has at least ten counts. Since it is a stray read in a library aimed at alpha chains, this beta chain has a size that is not meaningful. The V call is TRBV11-2, the J call TRBJ2-3, with TRBD2 identical over 9 bases. Germline loops: CDR1 SGHAT, CDR2 FQNNGV. The trim removed 4 bases at V and 0 bases at J, leaving 8 bases unmatched. This CDR3 comprises 17 residues. The CDR3: CASSSRPSGVSTDTQYF. CDR3 sequence (DNA): TGTGCCAGCAGCTCCCGCCCTAGCGGGGTGAGCACAGATACGCAGTATTTT.

This clonotype was seen repeatedly, ten times or more. Little can be read into the size of this beta chain, an off-target read in a library designed for alpha chains. The DNA of the CDR3 is TGTGCCAGCTCACCACCGGGACTAGCTTCTTACAATGAGCAGTTCTTC. Translation gives CASSPPGLASYNEQFF. The chain links TRBV18 to TRBJ2-1, with 9 bases identical to TRBD2. The CDR3 loop spans 16 amino acids. Per the germline V gene, CDR1 is KGHSH and CDR2 is LQKENI. J lost 4 bases, V lost 0 bases, and 4 bases had no gene match.